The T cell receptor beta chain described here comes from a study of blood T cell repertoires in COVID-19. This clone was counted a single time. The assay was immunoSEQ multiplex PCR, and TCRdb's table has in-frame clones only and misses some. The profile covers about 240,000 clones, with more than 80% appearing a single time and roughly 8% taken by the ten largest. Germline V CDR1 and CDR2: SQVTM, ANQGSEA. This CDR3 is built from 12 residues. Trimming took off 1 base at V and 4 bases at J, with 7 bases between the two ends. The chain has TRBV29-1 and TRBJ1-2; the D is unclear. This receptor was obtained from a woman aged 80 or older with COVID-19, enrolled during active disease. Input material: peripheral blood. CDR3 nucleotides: TGCAGCGTTGAAGGGCAGATCTATGGCTACACCTTC. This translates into CSVEGQIYGYTF.